Sequencing of this TCR beta chain was carried out in a study of T-cell memory formation after mild COVID-19. Study-wide results and limits: Pre-infection memory contained some responding clones, which suggested that cross-reactive memory had joined.

This clonotype was seen a few times. As yet, its antigen is unknown. Each CDR3 protein gets one entry after TCRdb re-called the 5' RACE reads with MiXCR. The sample consists of hundreds of thousands of distinct CDR3 sequences, less than 20% of them appearing once. The germline V gene has CDR1 SEHNR and CDR2 FQNEAQ (reference sequence). Losses at the gene ends were 1 base for V and 6 bases for J; bases not matched to a gene: 7. This CDR3 spans 15 amino acids. The origin of this receptor is a man aged 18 to 35 who had mild COVID-19 (a few samples of this study predate the infection). Cell type and time point are not known. The specimen sequenced was PBMCs or a T cell subset sorted from them (not recorded which). The chain joins TRBV7-9 to TRBJ1-1, with 8 positions matching TRBD1. The CDR3 nucleotides are TGTGCCAGCAGCTTAGGTCAGGGGGCTATCGCTGAAGCTTTCTTT. Translating it yields CASSLGQGAIAEAFF.